The clone carrying this T cell receptor (beta chain) was counted a few times. The sample originates from a study of beta chain features in type 1 diabetes. On the study more broadly: Across the samples, 100 million to 130 million sorted cells were examined in total.

This CDR3 is 12 amino acids long. Germline-derived CDR1 and CDR2 are GTSNPN and SVGIG (reference sequence). Investigators reverse transcribed all isolated RNA, so they sequenced expressed TCRB transcripts. TCRdb's table, derived via immunoSEQ multiplex PCR, lists solely in-frame clones and lacks some. The sample holds about 290,000 clones; 7% to 9% are singletons and the top ten take more than 1%. The specimen sequenced was central memory CD4+ T cells from blood. This chain connects TRBV30 to TRBJ2-5; D might be TRBD2 (5 bases). The clonotype originates from a woman aged 18-35 years in good health. Here the CDR3 reads CAGRAGGETQYF. CDR3 DNA sequence: TGTGCTGGGCGGGCAGGAGGAGAGACCCAGTACTTC.